The 10 T cell receptor beta chains reported below all come from one sample, sequenced in a study of cytomegalovirus exposure and HLA in healthy donors. 13 Jbeta primers and 60 Vbeta primers were used for the PCR. Only in-frame clones appear in the TCRdb table, and some are missing; sequencing was by immunoSEQ multiplex PCR. Among about 170,000 clones listed, less than 75% were seen once. The sequencing sample was made of PBMCs. All receptors come from a girl aged 5-17 years in good health and CMV-seronegative.

V is TRBV5-1 and J is TRBJ2-2; 8 nucleotides agree with TRBD2. J was trimmed by 3 bases and V by 4 bases; bases with no gene match: 5. Germline CDR1 is SGHRS and CDR2 is YFSETQ. The CDR3 extends over 15 amino acids. The CDR3 is CASSRGGPHTGELFF. The CDR3 DNA follows: TGCGCCAGCAGCCGGGGGGGGCCGCACACCGGGGAGCTGTTTTTT.

This chain joins TRBV25-1 and TRBJ2-3, with TRBD1 matching over 10 bases. The ends lost 7 bases at V and 2 bases at J; junction bases unmatched: 9. Looked up from germline, CDR1 is MGHDK and CDR2 is SYGVNS. The CDR3 is made up of 16 amino acids. CDR3 in DNA: TGTGCCAGCATCCCCGACAGGGGGCGGGTCACAGATACGCAGTATTTT. Translation: CASIPDRGRVTDTQYF.

This clone occurred a few times. This chain joins TRBV7-8 and TRBJ1-5; TRBD1 might be the D (5 bases). Trimming left V 7 bases short and J 8 bases short, with 15 bases between. The CDR3 length is 13 residues. Per the germline V gene, CDR1 is SGHVS and CDR2 is FQNEAQ. As DNA, the CDR3 is TGTGCCAGCACTGGTGTCGGGGGGAAGCCCCAGCATTTT. Amino acid sequence: CASTGVGGKPQHF. Using reference TRBV7-8 and TRBJ1-5 for the parts outside the CDR3, the full variable domain is GAGVSQSPRYKVAKRGQDVALRCDPISGHVSLFWYQQALGQGPEFLTYFQNEAQLDKSGLPSDRFFAERPEGSVSTLKIQRTQQEDSAVYLCASTGVGGKPQHFGDGTRLSIL.

The CDR3: CAISGGGGATETQYF. In DNA form, the CDR3 reads TGTGCCATCAGTGGGGGCGGGGGGGCCACGGAGACCCAGTACTTC. The chain links TRBV10-3 to TRBJ2-5, with 9 bases matching TRBD2. The junction had 8 bases not matched to a gene; V was cut back by 4 bases and J by 5 bases. CDR1 is ENHRY, CDR2 SYGVKD, per germline. The CDR3 extends over 15 amino acids.

The chain couples TRBV28 to TRBJ1-6, with 9 nucleotides matching TRBD1. The junction had 6 bases not matched to a gene; V was cut back by 6 bases and J by 9 bases. CDR1 and CDR2 (germline): MDHEN, SYDVKM. The length of the CDR3 is 14 residues. For the CDR3, the DNA is TGTGCCAGCAGCACAGGGGGCGAGGGTTCACCCCTCCACTTT. It encodes CASSTGGEGSPLHF. Filled out from reference TRBV28 and TRBJ1-6, the complete variable domain reads DVKVTQSSRYLVKRTGEKVFLECVQDMDHENMFWYRQDPGLGLRLIYFSYDVKMKEKGDIPEGYSVSREKKERFSLILESASTNQTSMYLCASSTGGEGSPLHFGNGTRLTVT.

The gene calls are TRBV7-2 and TRBJ2-3; tentative D call: TRBD2 (7 bases). Germline loops: CDR1 SGHTA, CDR2 FQGNSA. There are 15 residues in the CDR3. Trimming removed 6 bases from V and 3 bases from J, with 16 bases in between. DNA for the CDR3: TGTGCCAGCAGTTCCGCGGGGGCCGGGACAGATACGCAGTATTTT. As protein: CASSSAGAGTDTQYF.

J is TRBJ2-4 and V is TRBV19; TRBD2 matches 7 bases. In germline, CDR1 is LNHDA, CDR2 SQIVND (reference sequence). The V and J ends lost 7 bases and 1 base, in that order; junction bases with no gene match: 4. The CDR3 loop spans 14 amino acids. CDR3 bases: TGTGCCAGTACTAAAGCGGGGGCCAAAAACATTCAGTACTTC. It codes for CASTKAGAKNIQYF.

This chain uses TRBV9 with TRBJ1-2; perhaps TRBD1 as D (5 bases). Germline-derived CDR1 and CDR2 are SGDLS and YYNGEE. V lost 1 base, J lost 4 bases, and 11 bases lay in between. The CDR3 sequence is 14 residues long. The CDR3 reads CASSVPGNAYGYTF. The CDR3 DNA reads as TGTGCCAGCAGCGTACCAGGGAACGCCTATGGCTACACCTTC. Combining the CDR3 with reference TRBV9 and TRBJ1-2 gives the whole variable domain DSGVTQTPKHLITATGQRVTLRCSPRSGDLSVYWYQQSLDQGLQFLIQYYNGEERAKGNILERFSAQQFPDLHSELNLSSLELGDSALYFCASSVPGNAYGYTFGSGTRLTVV.

The V call is TRBV2, the J call TRBJ1-6, with 9 nucleotides matching TRBD1. The CDR3 is 15 residues long. The germline CDR1 and CDR2 sequences are SNHLY and FYNNEI. V was clipped by 2 bases and J by 14 bases; unmatched bases: 10. As DNA, the CDR3 is TGTGCCAGCAGTGAACTGACAGGGGGTATTTCGACCCTCCACTTT. It encodes CASSELTGGISTLHF.

V gene TRBV7-9 combines with J gene TRBJ2-7; D may be TRBD1 (5 bases). The CDR3 consists of 14 residues. V lost 5 bases and J 2 bases, leaving 13 bases between the germline ends. Germline V gene data show CDR1 as SEHNR and CDR2 as FQNEAQ (reference sequence). CDR3 sequence (DNA): TGTGCCAGCAGCCTTGACGGACACCCCTACGAGCAGTACTTC. Its translation is CASSLDGHPYEQYF.